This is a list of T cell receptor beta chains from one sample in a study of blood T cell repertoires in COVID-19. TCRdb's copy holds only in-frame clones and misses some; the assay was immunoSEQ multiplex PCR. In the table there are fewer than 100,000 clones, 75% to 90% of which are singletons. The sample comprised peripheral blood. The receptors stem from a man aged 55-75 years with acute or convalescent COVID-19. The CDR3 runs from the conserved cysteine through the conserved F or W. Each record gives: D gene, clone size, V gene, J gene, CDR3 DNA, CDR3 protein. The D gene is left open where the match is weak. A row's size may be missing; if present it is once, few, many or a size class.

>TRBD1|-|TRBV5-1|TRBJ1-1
TGCGCCAGCAGCTTGGAAACCAGGGGGCTGGGGAACACTGAAGCTTTCTTT
CASSLETRGLGNTEAFF
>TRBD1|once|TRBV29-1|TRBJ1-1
TGCAGCGTGGACAGGGGGAACACTGAAGCTTTCTTT
CSVDRGNTEAFF
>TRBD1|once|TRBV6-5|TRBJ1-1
TGTGCCAGCAGGCTAGACAGGGTAGTTACTGAAGCTTTCTTT
CASRLDRVVTEAFF
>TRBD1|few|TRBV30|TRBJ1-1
TGTGCCTGGAGTTTAGGCAGGGGGCTCACTGAAGCTTTCTTT
CAWSLGRGLTEAFF
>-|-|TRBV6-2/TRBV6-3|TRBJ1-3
TGTGCCAGCAGTTACCAACTCTCTGGAAACACCATATATTTT
CASSYQLSGNTIYF
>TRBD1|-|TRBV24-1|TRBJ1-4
TGTGCCACCAGTGACCCCCGGACAGGGAGCGCTAATGAAAAACTGTTTTTT
CATSDPRTGSANEKLFF
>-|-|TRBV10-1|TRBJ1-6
TGCGCCAGCAGTGGACAGACTAATTCACCCCTCCACTTT
CASSGQTNSPLHF
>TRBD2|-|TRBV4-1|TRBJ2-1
TGCGCCAGCAGCCTGGGACTAGCGGGGGTCAATGAGCAGTTCTTC
CASSLGLAGVNEQFF
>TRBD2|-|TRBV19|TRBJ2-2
TGTGCCAGTAGTAGTCGGCTAGCGGGGAACACCGGGGAGCTGTTTTTT
CASSSRLAGNTGELFF
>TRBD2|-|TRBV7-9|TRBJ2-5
TGTGCCAGCAGAGACACGACTAGCGGGCCTAAGACCCAGTACTTC
CASRDTTSGPKTQYF
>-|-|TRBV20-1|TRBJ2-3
TGCAGTGCCCGGAGATCAGATACGCAGTATTTT
CSARRSDTQYF
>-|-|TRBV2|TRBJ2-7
TGTGCCAGCAGTCCTCAGGGCTACGAGCAGTACTTC
CASSPQGYEQYF